These T cell receptor beta chains were read from a single sample in a study of blood T cell repertoires in COVID-19. The repertoire was sequenced with immunoSEQ multiplex PCR; TCRdb's copy has only in-frame clones and lacks some. The sample has approximately 230,000 clones; roughly 84% are singletons. The sample consisted of peripheral blood. All receptors come from a woman between 40 and 55 years old who had recovered from COVID-19. Each CDR3 is given with its conserved first and last residue. Fields, in order: V gene, CDR3 length, CDR3 protein.

>TRBV12-3/TRBV12-4|12
CASSQINQPQHF
>TRBV5-1|14
CASSFTGEGQPQHF
>TRBV5-5|13
CASSFVSSYEQYF
>TRBV29-1|13
CSAGLSEGYEQYF
>TRBV7-8|17
CASSPGTLQGTNEKLFF
>TRBV9|12
CASSHQTYGYTF
>TRBV21-1|14
CASSRPGQGASAFF
>TRBV10-3|14
CAIRRQGDEDTQYF
>TRBV14|14
CASSQVGPQETQYF
>TRBV4-1|13
CASSRQGHYGYTF
>TRBV7-8|15
CASSLVSGSTDTQYF
>TRBV27|18
CASSFGTSGLPRTDTQYF
>TRBV3-1/TRBV3-2|19
CASSQASAGTGIGNYGYTF
>TRBV6-2/TRBV6-3|14
CASSLGGPNYGYTF
>TRBV18|13
CASRTGSSYEQYF
>TRBV7-9|15
CASSLSGGSTDTQYF
>TRBV5-6|15
CASSPLQGISYGYTF
>TRBV2|15
CASRPDRKVGQPQHF
>TRBV7-2|16
CASSLPSGIPVETQYF
>TRBV3-1/TRBV3-2|16
CASSQDGGTGDHGYTF
>TRBV27|18
CASSSRTGGYSYNSPLHF
>TRBV6-1|14
CASSEVRTGTSEFF
>TRBV5-6|16
CASSLRLAGARYEQYF
>TRBV14|19
CASSQDGRPGQGYTGELFF
>TRBV14|17
CASSQEARLSAYSPLHF
>TRBV15|14
CATSTRAGANVLTF
>TRBV29-1|15
CSVVIFGRAATEAFF
>TRBV3-1/TRBV3-2|12
CASSRVNTEAFF
>TRBV30|13
CAWSVLVGREQYF
>TRBV6-6|16
CASRGQGYLPTGELFF
>TRBV18|15
CASSPAGGGTYEQYF
>TRBV19|16
CASSTVRGKGSYEQYF
>TRBV11-1|15
CASSPTGGSTDTQYF
>TRBV7-2|16
CASSPWPGGGTDTQYF
>TRBV7-8|17
CASSLAAEGLDGYGYTF
>TRBV10-3|13
CAISREKSYEQYF
>TRBV2|15
CASSLTGFGANVLTF
>TRBV7-2|14
CASSLVQGANEQFF
>TRBV9|14
CASSVGRNTGELFF
>TRBV7-2|19
CASSLVQTLAGGSLNEQFF
>TRBV6-6|16
CASSYAGVGDTGELFF
>TRBV7-3|14
CASSEKRKQETQYF
>TRBV2|12
CASSGQGETQYF
>TRBV7-2|13
CASSSREGTEAFF